The 3 T cell receptor beta chains in this list originate from one sample, sequenced in a study of shared clonotypes between healthy human individuals. Using immunoSEQ multiplex PCR, the repertoire was profiled, and TCRdb retains in-frame clones only, with some absent. Altogether fewer than 600,000 clones are present, around 80% being singletons, with the ten largest covering around 11%. Sequencing was done on a sample of PBMCs. Receptors originate from a woman between 40 and 55 years old in good health. Some clones in this sample may be carry-over from other donors' samples.

This clone was seen more than once but under ten times. The chain recombines TRBV11-2 with TRBJ1-3, with TRBD1 as a possible D gene (5 bases). The germline V gene encodes CDR1 SGHAT and CDR2 FQNNGV. The CDR3 is made up of 14 amino acids. V was pared by 1 base and J by 3 bases, with 7 bases between. The chain's CDR3 is CASSLAQGGNTIYF. The CDR3 DNA sequence: TGTGCCAGCAGCTTAGCCCAGGGTGGAAACACCATATATTTT.

As concerns this clone: An end of the junction differs from the germline gene, which may be a read error. The rearrangement links TRBV7-9 to TRBJ1-1; D possibly corresponds to TRBD1 (5 bases). Germline values: CDR1 SEHNR, CDR2 FQNEAQ (reference sequence). This CDR3 spans 14 amino acids. Here the CDR3 reads CDSSTRQRNTEALF. In DNA form, the CDR3 reads TGTGACAGCAGCACCCGACAGAGAAACACTGAAGCTTTATTT.

The gene calls are TRBV28 and TRBJ1-5; TRBD1 might be the D (6 bases). Deletions cut 3 bases from V and 0 bases from J, with 18 bases between. CDR3 length equals 18 residues. Looked up from germline, CDR1 is MDHEN and CDR2 is SYDVKM. The CDR3: CASSFSFPGEGSNQPQHF. The DNA of the CDR3 is TGTGCCAGCAGTTTCTCATTCCCAGGGGAAGGTAGCAATCAGCCCCAGCATTTT.